These 22 T cell receptor beta chains were all obtained from the same sample, sequenced in a study of blood T cell repertoires in COVID-19. Profiling relied on immunoSEQ multiplex PCR, and the TCRdb table lists in-frame clones only, not all of them. The sample records more than 200,000 clones, approximately 81% being singletons. The sequencing input was peripheral blood. These receptor sequences come from a man between 60 and 70 years old with acute or convalescent COVID-19.

Only one count was recorded for this clone. The chain employs TRBV10-3 and TRBJ2-1; no definite D call. CDR1 and CDR2 from the germline V gene are ENHRY and SYGVKD. The CDR3 is 15 residues long. The V end was cut by 2 bases, the J end by 0 bases, with 8 bases between. DNA for the CDR3: TGTGCCATCAGTGAGGCCTTCAGCTCCTACAATGAGCAGTTCTTC. Residues: CAISEAFSSYNEQFF.

The gene calls are TRBV29-1 and TRBJ1-2; D may be TRBD1 (6 bases). Trimming cost V 5 bases and J 4 bases, with 20 bases left between them. There are 15 residues in the CDR3. The germline CDR1 and CDR2 sequences are SQVTM and ANQGSEA. This chain's CDR3 is CSVIGRDTVAYGYTF. The CDR3 coding sequence is TGCAGCGTTATCGGTCGGGACACCGTCGCCTATGGCTACACCTTC. Full variable domain (missing parts from reference TRBV29-1 and TRBJ1-2): SAVISQKPSRDICQRGTSLTIQCQVDSQVTMMFWYRQQPGQSLTLIATANQGSEATYESGFVIDKFPISRPNLTFSTLTVSNMSPEDSSIYLCSVIGRDTVAYGYTFGSGTRLTVV.

A single count supports this clone. The rearrangement links TRBV3-1 (or the pseudogene TRBV3-2) to TRBJ2-3; 13 bases align to TRBD2. The CDR3 is made up of 16 amino acids. V shed 1 base, J shed 14 bases, and the junction held 12 bases outside the gene matches. The germline V gene encodes CDR1 LGHDT and CDR2 YNNKEL (reference sequence). This chain's CDR3 is CASSQGELLTSGGLYF. The DNA for the CDR3 is TGTGCCAGCAGCCAAGGAGAACTCTTGACTAGCGGGGGGTTGTATTTT.

The V call is TRBV5-4, the J call TRBJ2-3, with a weak D call TRBD1 (6 bases). The CDR3 contains 14 residues. Trimming removed 0 bases from V and 4 bases from J, with 9 bases in between. Germline CDR1 and CDR2: SGHNT and YYREEE (reference sequence). In DNA, the CDR3 is TGTGCCAGCAGCTTGGTACAGGGTGCAGATACGCAGTATTTT. Translating it yields CASSLVQGADTQYF.

V is TRBV4-1 and J is TRBJ2-5; 15 bases agree with TRBD2. Trimming removed 1 base from V and 0 bases from J; junction bases left unmatched: 6. The CDR3 covers 19 residues. Looked up from germline, CDR1 is MGHRA and CDR2 is YSYEKL. CDR3 nucleotide sequence: TGCGCCAGCAGCCAAGTGGGACTAGCGGGGGGACAGTACCAAGAGACCCAGTACTTC. Protein sequence: CASSQVGLAGGQYQETQYF.

The V gene is TRBV2, the J gene TRBJ2-1; tentatively, D is TRBD2 (6 bases). V lost 8 bases and J 0 bases, leaving 11 bases between the germline ends. There are 14 residues in the CDR3. Looked up from germline, CDR1 is SNHLY and CDR2 is FYNNEI. CDR3 nucleotide sequence: TGTGCCAGCGGCCAGACTAGCTCCTACAATGAGCAGTTCTTC. It translates to CASGQTSSYNEQFF.

The chain recombines TRBV6-5 with TRBJ1-1, with TRBD1 matching over 10 bases. V was pared by 1 base and J by 6 bases, with 8 bases of the junction left unmatched. From germline, CDR1 is MNHEY and CDR2 SVGAGI. The CDR3 has 16 residues. Here the CDR3 reads CASSYYPGQGRAEAFF. In DNA, the CDR3 is TGTGCCAGCAGTTACTACCCGGGACAGGGGAGGGCTGAAGCTTTCTTT.

The sample holds a few counts of this clone. The chain links TRBV5-1 to TRBJ2-5; maybe TRBD2 (6 bases). V was pared by 0 bases and J by 2 bases, with 11 bases between. CDR1 and CDR2 (germline): SGHRS, YFSETQ. There are 15 residues in the CDR3. For the CDR3, the DNA is TGCGCCAGCAGCTTGGGGAGGGGAGGACAAGAGACCCAGTACTTC. This gives the protein CASSLGRGGQETQYF.

The V and J genes are TRBV9 and TRBJ2-5, with 10 bases matching TRBD2. Germline CDR1 reads SGDLS; CDR2 reads YYNGEE. Trimming took 2 bases from V and 5 from J; bases not matched to a gene: 9. The length of the CDR3 is 16 residues. Here the CDR3 DNA reads TGTGCCAGCAGCGTGGGCGAGCGGGGGGGACGGGAGACCCAGTACTTC. Its translation is CASSVGERGGRETQYF. The complete variable domain, with remaining parts taken from reference TRBV9 and TRBJ2-5, reads DSGVTQTPKHLITATGQRVTLRCSPRSGDLSVYWYQQSLDQGLQFLIQYYNGEERAKGNILERFSAQQFPDLHSELNLSSLELGDSALYFCASSVGERGGRETQYFGPGTRLLVL.

The chain recombines TRBV5-1 with TRBJ2-3; 14 nucleotides align to TRBD2. Germline V gene data show CDR1 as SGHRS and CDR2 as YFSETQ. The CDR3 loop spans 17 amino acids. Unmatched junction bases numbered 6, after V lost 4 bases and J lost 2 bases. The CDR3 here is CASSGRLAGGTTDTQYF. Written as DNA, the CDR3 is TGCGCCAGCAGCGGACGACTAGCGGGGGGGACCACAGATACGCAGTATTTT.

About this clone itself: This sample also contains other DNA sequences that code for the same CDR3. The J gene is TRBJ2-7, the V gene TRBV7-9; 7 nucleotides match TRBD1. Losses at the gene ends were 5 bases for V and 2 bases for J; bases not matched to a gene: 6. The CDR3 sequence is 14 residues long. Germline V gives CDR1 SEHNR, CDR2 FQNEAQ (reference sequence). The CDR3 bases are TGTGCCAGCAGCCTTCGACAGGGACCCTACGAGCAGTACTTC. It specifies CASSLRQGPYEQYF.

The V and J genes are TRBV12-3 or TRBV12-4 and TRBJ2-7; possible D gene TRBD2, 5 bases. V dropped 5 bases and J dropped 4 bases, with 9 bases sitting between them. The length of the CDR3 is 12 residues. The chain's CDR3 is CASSISEYEQYF. As DNA, the CDR3 is TGTGCCAGCAGTATTAGCGAGTACGAGCAGTACTTC.

The chain couples TRBV6-5 to TRBJ2-1; 12 nucleotides align to TRBD2. Unmatched junction bases numbered 7, after V lost 10 bases and J lost 6 bases. Germline V CDR1 and CDR2: MNHEY, SVGAGI. The CDR3 is 14 residues long. The CDR3 protein is CAIPSGRGSNEQFF. In nucleotides, the CDR3 is TGTGCCATCCCTAGCGGGAGGGGCTCCAATGAGCAGTTCTTC.

The chain recombines TRBV11-2 with TRBJ2-3; possibly TRBD1 for D (5 bases). Germline V gives CDR1 SGHAT, CDR2 FQNNGV. Trimming removed 5 bases from V and 2 bases from J, with 11 bases in between. This CDR3 has 14 residues. In DNA form, the CDR3 reads TGTGCCAGCAGCCTACGACAGAACACAGATACGCAGTATTTT. Protein product: CASSLRQNTDTQYF.

About this clone itself: This sample also contains other DNA sequences that code for the same CDR3. The chain is built from TRBV28 and TRBJ1-5; D is possibly TRBD1 (6 bases). V was shortened by 6 bases and J by 5 bases, with 8 bases between the two germline ends. The CDR3 covers 12 residues. CDR1 MDHEN and CDR2 SYDVKM come from the germline V gene. CDR3 residues: CASRQGDQPQHF. The CDR3 DNA follows: TGTGCCAGCAGACAGGGCGATCAGCCCCAGCATTTT.

V usage is TRBV27 and J usage is TRBJ1-2; D is perhaps TRBD1 (6 bases). The CDR3 sequence is 14 residues long. V shed 2 bases and J shed 4 bases, with 11 bases lying between them. Per germline, CDR1 MNHEY and CDR2 SMNVEV (reference sequence). The CDR3 DNA reads as TGTGCCAGCAGTTTAACAGGGAACGGCTATGGCTACACCTTC. It encodes CASSLTGNGYGYTF.

This chain joins TRBV11-3 and TRBJ2-3; D may be TRBD2 (5 bases). The CDR3 spans 16 residues. Germline loops: CDR1 SGHNT, CDR2 YENEEA. V was pared by 2 bases and J by 2 bases, with 14 bases between. The chain's CDR3 is CASSLSGFRNTDTQYF. In DNA form, the CDR3 reads TGTGCCAGCAGCTTATCGGGATTTAGGAACACAGATACGCAGTATTTT.

The CDR3 DNA is TGTGCCAGCAGCCGGACTTCCGGGAACTATGGCTACACCTTC. This gives the protein CASSRTSGNYGYTF. V and J are TRBV5-6 and TRBJ1-2; D is unclear. V was pared by 4 bases and J by 2 bases, with 12 bases between. Germline V gene lookup returns CDR1 SGHDT and CDR2 YYEEEE. The CDR3 extends over 14 amino acids. Supplemented by reference TRBV5-6 and TRBJ1-2, the full variable domain reads DAGVTQSPTHLIKTRGQQVTLRCSPKSGHDTVSWYQQALGQGPQFIFQYYEEEERQRGNFPDRFSGHQFPNYSSELNVNALLLGDSALYLCASSRTSGNYGYTFGSGTRLTVV.

The rearrangement joins TRBV15 to TRBJ2-2; D not certain. V lost 8 bases and J lost 1, with 8 bases in between. The V gene's germline CDR1 is LNHNV and CDR2 YYDKDF (reference sequence). The CDR3 runs to 13 residues. CDR3 in DNA: TGTGCCACCCTTTCTATGAACACCGGGGAGCTGTTTTTT. It is translated as CATLSMNTGELFF.

The J gene is TRBJ2-3, the V gene TRBV7-2, with D tentatively TRBD2 (6 bases). V lost 1 base and J lost 5, with 10 bases in between. Germline values: CDR1 SGHTA, CDR2 FQGNSA. The CDR3 extends over 14 amino acids. CDR3 bases: TGTGCCAGCAGCTTAGGACTAGACGGAGATACGCAGTATTTT. This translates into CASSLGLDGDTQYF.

The CDR3 spells CASSRQGFEAFF. As DNA, the CDR3 is TGTGCCAGCAGCCGTCAGGGTTTTGAAGCTTTCTTT. The chain employs TRBV11-2 and TRBJ1-1; TRBD1 might be the D (5 bases). This CDR3 is 12 amino acids long. Trimming removed 5 bases from V and 7 bases from J, with 11 bases in between. Germline CDR1 reads SGHAT; CDR2 reads FQNNGV.

The J gene is TRBJ1-3, the V gene TRBV3-1 (or the pseudogene TRBV3-2); D is undetermined. This CDR3 is 15 amino acids long. Germline values: CDR1 LGHDT, CDR2 YNNKEL (reference sequence). The V end lost 4 bases, the J end lost 0 bases, and 10 bases lay between the germline ends. The DNA for the CDR3 is TGTGCCAGCAGCCCGGGTGGCGGCTCTGGAAACACCATATATTTT. Its translation is CASSPGGGSGNTIYF.